These 19 T cell receptor beta chains share one sample of origin, sequenced in a study of T cells in severe cutaneous drug reactions. The donors had carbamazepine-induced Stevens-Johnson syndrome or toxic epidermal necrolysis. Bulk and single-cell libraries used iRepertoire multiplex PCR with TCR subtype-specific primers. TCRdb re-called the multiplex PCR reads; every CDR3 protein appears as one record, without DNA. Across 9,900 or so distinct CDR3 sequences, the top ten clones capture approximately 20% of the sample. The specimen sequenced was cells from a skin blister. All receptors derive from a human donor with Stevens-Johnson syndrome, a severe cutaneous drug reaction.

The chain employs TRBV20-1 and TRBJ2-1; checking the TCRdb D call of TRBD1 is not possible without DNA. Looked up from germline, CDR1 is DFQATT and CDR2 is SNEGSKA (reference sequence). This CDR3 region has 15 residues. CDR3 protein: CSARDLRQGLGEQFF.

This chain connects TRBV29-1 to TRBJ2-5; TCRdb outputs TRBD2, but without DNA this stays unchecked. The CDR3 loop spans 15 amino acids. The V gene's germline CDR1 is SQVTM and CDR2 ANQGSEA. The CDR3 loop reads CSVEDQGLAGETQYF.

The CDR3: CSVDRGKYNEQFF. V and J are TRBV29-1 and TRBJ2-1; TCRdb's D gene call, TRBD1, goes unchecked for lack of DNA. Germline V lookup: CDR1 SQVTM, CDR2 ANQGSEA. This CDR3 is built from 13 residues.

V usage is TRBV14 and J usage is TRBJ2-7; lacking DNA, the TRBD1 call made by TCRdb goes unchecked. The CDR3 is 15 amino acids. CDR1 is SGHDN, CDR2 FVKESK, per germline. The CDR3 sequence: CASSQGQGAIWEQYF.

The rearrangement uses TRBV29-1 and TRBJ1-1; TCRdb proposes TRBD1, but this gene call is untestable without DNA. There are 14 residues in the CDR3. The V gene's germline CDR1 is SQVTM and CDR2 ANQGSEA. The CDR3 loop is CSVEGGRDINEAFF.

The chain has TRBV29-1 and TRBJ2-5; TCRdb's assignment of TRBD1 cannot be checked, as there is no DNA. The germline gives CDR1 SQVTM, CDR2 ANQGSEA. CDR3 length: 14 residues. This CDR3 is CSVGTKEAFGGQYF.

This chain joins TRBV20-1 and TRBJ2-1; TCRdb outputs TRBD2, but without DNA this stays unchecked. This CDR3 contains 16 residues. Germline assignment: CDR1 DFQATT and CDR2 SNEGSKA (reference sequence). CDR3 sequence reads: CSAESYVGASRNEQFF.

This chain uses TRBV12-3 or TRBV12-4 with TRBJ1-4; TCRdb lists TRBD1, though no DNA is available to test this call. The CDR3 sequence is 14 residues long. CDR3: CASSWTGEGEKLFF.

The chain combines TRBV29-1 with TRBJ2-1; TCRdb calls TRBD1, which cannot be checked without DNA. CDR3 length equals 15 residues. Germline CDR1 SQVTM, CDR2 ANQGSEA. Here the CDR3 reads CSVVETGRSYNEQFF.

In terms of frequency, this clonotype is medium-sized. The chain carries TRBV20-1 and TRBJ1-1; with no DNA, the TCRdb D assignment of TRBD1 cannot be verified. The CDR3 loop spans 13 amino acids. Per the germline V gene, CDR1 is DFQATT and CDR2 is SNEGSKA (reference sequence). CDR3 protein: CSARTGVVTEAFF.

This rearrangement joins TRBV20-1 to TRBJ2-7; the TCRdb call, TRBD2, lacks DNA for checking. This CDR3 region has 16 residues. Germline assignment: CDR1 DFQATT and CDR2 SNEGSKA (reference sequence). CDR3 sequence reads: CSARDPRGGLGYEQYF.

This rearrangement joins TRBV29-1 to TRBJ2-1. Germline CDR1 reads SQVTM; CDR2 reads ANQGSEA. The CDR3 has 16 amino acids. This CDR3 reads CSVEDPDRSSYNEQFF.

Frequency places this clonotype as medium-sized. The V gene is TRBV20-1, the J gene TRBJ1-2; TCRdb outputs TRBD1, but without DNA this stays unchecked. The germline CDR1 and CDR2 sequences are DFQATT and SNEGSKA (reference sequence). The CDR3 extends over 14 amino acids. The CDR3 is CSAGAIGTDYGYTF.

This chain uses TRBV29-1 with TRBJ1-4; TCRdb returns TRBD1, unconfirmable since there is no DNA. CDR3 length: 13 amino acids. The germline CDR1 and CDR2 sequences are SQVTM and ANQGSEA. CDR3 residues: CSVGTGRNEKLFF.

This clonotype is classed as medium-sized by frequency. The chain joins TRBV20-1 to TRBJ1-1; absent DNA, TCRdb's TRBD1 call cannot be checked. This CDR3 comprises 12 residues. In germline, CDR1 is DFQATT, CDR2 SNEGSKA (reference sequence). CDR3 region: CSAGQGGAEAFF.

This chain joins TRBV29-1 and TRBJ2-7. Germline V gene data show CDR1 as SQVTM and CDR2 as ANQGSEA. The CDR3 totals 14 residues. The chain's CDR3 is CSVNLSDRSYEQYF.

The rearrangement joins TRBV20-1 to TRBJ2-7; TCRdb's D call of TRBD2 is untestable without DNA. This CDR3 region has 14 residues. The germline V gene encodes CDR1 DFQATT and CDR2 SNEGSKA (reference sequence). The CDR3 loop is CSARANPLSYEQYF.

This chain uses TRBV29-1 with TRBJ1-2; no DNA is available, so the TRBD1 call from TCRdb remains unchecked. Germline V gives CDR1 SQVTM, CDR2 ANQGSEA. The CDR3 loop spans 14 amino acids. The CDR3 region is CSVEDGTGPNGYTF. The variable domain in full, with the rest retrieved from reference TRBV29-1 and TRBJ1-2, is SAVISQKPSRDICQRGTSLTIQCQVDSQVTMMFWYRQQPGQSLTLIATANQGSEATYESGFVIDKFPISRPNLTFSTLTVSNMSPEDSSIYLCSVEDGTGPNGYTFGSGTRLTVV.

By frequency, this clonotype registers medium-sized. The chain has TRBV20-1 and TRBJ2-7; TCRdb gives TRBD2 as the D gene, but with no DNA this cannot be confirmed. This CDR3 has 15 amino acids. Germline V lookup: CDR1 DFQATT, CDR2 SNEGSKA (reference sequence). The CDR3 reads CSATERLAGSAEQYF.